What follows are 11 T cell receptor beta chains derived from one specimen sequenced in a study of radiation and T cells in renal cell carcinoma. The time point: blood 2 weeks post-SBRT. Sample treatment: 15 Gy SBRT to primary tumor, nephrectomy 4 weeks later. TCRdb's copy holds only in-frame clones and misses some; the assay was immunoSEQ multiplex PCR. The sample has about 49,000 clones, 75% to 90% seen once. This specimen consisted of blood, obtained from a patient whose treatment included radiotherapy and nephrectomy. These receptors originate from an older woman with renal cell carcinoma.

This clone was detected once. The rearrangement joins TRBV19 to TRBJ1-5; 7 positions agree with TRBD1. Germline CDR1 and CDR2: LNHDA and SQIVND (reference sequence). CDR3 length: 11 amino acids. CDR3 in amino acids: CATGEEQPQHF. For the CDR3, the DNA is TGTGCTACAGGGGAGGAGCAGCCCCAGCATTTT. Complete variable domain (other parts from reference TRBV19 and TRBJ1-5): DGGITQSPKYLFRKEGQNVTLSCEQNLNHDAMYWYRQDPGQGLRLIYYSQIVNDFQKGDIAEGYSVSREKKESFPLTVTSAQKNPTAFYLCATGEEQPQHFGDGTRLSIL.

The chain has TRBV7-2 and TRBJ2-7; D may be TRBD2 (5 bases). The germline V and J ends were trimmed by 5 bases and 3 bases, with 17 bases remaining between them. CDR3 length: 15 residues. CDR1 and CDR2 from the germline V gene are SGHTA and FQGNSA. CDR3 residues: CASSPLGRANYEQYF. DNA of the CDR3: TGTGCCAGCAGCCCCCTTGGGCGGGCCAACTACGAGCAGTACTTC.

This clone was detected a few times. J is TRBJ2-1 and V is TRBV19; D is unclear. CDR3 length: 11 amino acids. Germline loops: CDR1 LNHDA, CDR2 SQIVND (reference sequence). Trimming cost V 4 bases and J 8 bases, with 6 bases left between them. The CDR3 DNA reads TGTGCCAGTAGTAACTTCGATGAGCAGTTCTTC. The encoded protein is CASSNFDEQFF.

This chain connects TRBV28 to TRBJ1-2, with 8 bases matching TRBD1. The CDR3 sequence is 15 residues long. V was pared by 5 bases and J by 1 base, with 6 bases of the junction left unmatched. Germline-derived CDR1 and CDR2 are MDHEN and SYDVKM. CDR3 sequence (DNA): TGTGCCAGCAGTCCGGGACAGGAGGTTAACTATGGCTACACCTTC. Its protein product is CASSPGQEVNYGYTF.

This chain uses TRBV5-5 with TRBJ1-2; TRBD1 might be the D (6 bases). V dropped 6 bases and J dropped 0 bases, with 9 bases sitting between them. Germline CDR1 is SGHKS and CDR2 is YYEKEE (reference sequence). CDR3 length equals 13 residues. The CDR3 sequence is CASNRDTNYGYTF. The CDR3 DNA sequence: TGTGCCAGCAACCGGGACACTAACTATGGCTACACCTTC.

The chain carries TRBV11-2 and TRBJ1-5, with D perhaps TRBD1 (6 bases). CDR1 is SGHAT, CDR2 FQNNGV, per germline. This CDR3 comprises 15 residues. V was shortened by 5 bases and J by 8 bases, with 19 bases between the two germline ends. CDR3 loop: CASSPGPGGAEPQHF. The CDR3 region has the DNA TGTGCCAGCAGCCCGGGGCCCGGGGGCGCGGAGCCCCAGCATTTT.

CDR3 DNA sequence: TGTGCCAGCGCCGGGACAGGGGACACCGGGGAGCTGTTTTTT. It codes for CASAGTGDTGELFF. V usage is TRBV5-4 and J usage is TRBJ2-2; TRBD1 agrees at 10 bases. The junction had 3 bases not matched to a gene; V was cut back by 7 bases and J by 3 bases. CDR1 SGHNT and CDR2 YYREEE come from the germline V gene (reference sequence). The CDR3 has 14 amino acids.

This rearrangement joins TRBV7-2 to TRBJ2-3, with TRBD2 as a possible D gene (6 bases). Per germline, CDR1 SGHTA and CDR2 FQGNSA. This CDR3 has 15 amino acids. The ends were cut back, 2 bases at V and 1 base at J, with 10 bases in the middle. The CDR3 here is CASSLTGEGTDTQYF. For the CDR3, the DNA is TGTGCCAGCAGCTTAACGGGAGAGGGCACAGATACGCAGTATTTT.

The rearrangement uses TRBV11-1 and TRBJ2-2, with 10 bases that match TRBD2. V dropped 5 bases and J dropped 3; count of bases not matched to a gene: 6. This CDR3 comprises 16 residues. Germline CDR1 reads SGHAT; CDR2 reads FQDESV (reference sequence). The CDR3, as DNA: TGTGCCAGCAGCCCCGGACTAGCGGCTTACACCGGGGAGCTGTTTTTT. It is translated as CASSPGLAAYTGELFF.

This chain joins TRBV4-2 and TRBJ2-7; 9 nucleotides agree with TRBD2. This CDR3 region has 20 residues. CDR1 is LGHNA and CDR2 is YNFKEQ in the germline V gene. The V gene end was trimmed by 0 bases and the J gene end by 0 bases; junction bases not matched to a gene: 15. The CDR3 coding sequence is TGTGCCAGCAGCCAAGAAGGGGGGGGCGGCGGGACTAGCCACTCCTACGAGCAGTACTTC. Residues: CASSQEGGGGGTSHSYEQYF.

The chain links TRBV7-3 to TRBJ2-3; D gene uncertain. The length of the CDR3 is 14 residues. Trimming took off 4 bases at V and 6 bases at J, with 14 bases between the two ends. The V gene's germline CDR1 is SGHTA and CDR2 FQGTGA. In DNA, the CDR3 is TGTGCCAGCAGCTCGTCTACGGGTCAGGATACGCAGTATTTT. Translation: CASSSSTGQDTQYF.